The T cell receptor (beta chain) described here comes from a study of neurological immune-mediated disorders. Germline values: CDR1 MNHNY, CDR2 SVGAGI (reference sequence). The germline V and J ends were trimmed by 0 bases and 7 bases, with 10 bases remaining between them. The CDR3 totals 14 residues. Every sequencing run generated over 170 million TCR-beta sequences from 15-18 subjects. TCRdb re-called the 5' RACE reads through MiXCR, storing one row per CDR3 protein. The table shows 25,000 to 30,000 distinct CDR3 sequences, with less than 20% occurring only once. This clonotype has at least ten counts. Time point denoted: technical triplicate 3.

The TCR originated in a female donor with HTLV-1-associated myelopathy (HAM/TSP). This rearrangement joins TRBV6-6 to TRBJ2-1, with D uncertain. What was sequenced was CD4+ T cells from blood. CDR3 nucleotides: TGTGCCAGCAGTTACTCTAGCTACCCTAATGAGCAGTTCTTC. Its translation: CASSYSSYPNEQFF.